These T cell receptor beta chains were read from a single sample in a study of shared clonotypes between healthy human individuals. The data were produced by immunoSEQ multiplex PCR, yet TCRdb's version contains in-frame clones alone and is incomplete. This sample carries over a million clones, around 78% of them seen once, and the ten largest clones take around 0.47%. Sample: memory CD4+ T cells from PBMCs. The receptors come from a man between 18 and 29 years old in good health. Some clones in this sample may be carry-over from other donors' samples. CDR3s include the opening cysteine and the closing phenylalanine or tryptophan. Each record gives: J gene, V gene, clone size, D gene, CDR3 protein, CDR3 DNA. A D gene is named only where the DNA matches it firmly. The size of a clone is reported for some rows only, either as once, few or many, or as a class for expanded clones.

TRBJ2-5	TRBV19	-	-	CASARQPQETQYF	TGTGCCAGTGCGAGACAGCCCCAAGAGACCCAGTACTTC
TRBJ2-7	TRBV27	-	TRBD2	CASGRLAEAYEQYF	TGTGCCAGCGGACGACTAGCCGAAGCCTACGAGCAGTACTTC
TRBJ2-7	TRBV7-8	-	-	CASRLQQGYEQYF	TGTGCCAGCCGGCTCCAACAGGGCTACGAGCAGTACTTC
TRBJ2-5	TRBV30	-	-	CAWSGDLRGGPWVGETQYF	TGTGCCTGGAGTGGAGACCTAAGAGGAGGGCCTTGGGTGGGAGAGACCCAGTACTTC
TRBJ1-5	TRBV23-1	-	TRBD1	CASTPGGKENQPQHF	TGCGCCAGCACCCCAGGGGGCAAAGAAAATCAGCCCCAGCATTTT
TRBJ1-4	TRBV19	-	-	CASSSVGGTNEKLFF	TGTGCCAGTAGTAGCGTCGGTGGGACTAATGAAAAACTGTTTTTT
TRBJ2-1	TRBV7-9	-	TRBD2	CASSLSSGSEQFF	TGTGCCAGCAGCCTCTCTAGCGGGAGTGAGCAGTTCTTC
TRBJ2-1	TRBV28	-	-	CASTPRSTYEQFF	TGTGCCAGCACCCCGAGGAGTACCTATGAGCAGTTCTTC
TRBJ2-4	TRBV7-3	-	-	CASSLQGWDIQYF	TGTGCCAGCAGCTTACAAGGGTGGGACATTCAGTACTTC
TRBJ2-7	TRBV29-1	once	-	CSVVAEAYEQYF	TGCAGCGTTGTGGCCGAAGCCTACGAGCAGTACTTC
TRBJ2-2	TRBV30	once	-	CAWTEGGNTGELFF	TGTGCCTGGACAGAGGGGGGCAACACCGGGGAGCTGTTTTTT
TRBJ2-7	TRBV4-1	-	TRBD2	CASSQELGLADGYEQYF	TGCGCCAGCAGCCAAGAGTTAGGACTAGCGGATGGCTACGAGCAGTACTTC
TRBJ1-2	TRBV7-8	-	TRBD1	CASGQLQGKSYTF	TGTGCCAGCGGACAACTACAGGGGAAGAGCTACACCTTC
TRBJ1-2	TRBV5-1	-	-	CASSSTRGLDGYTF	TGCGCCAGCAGCTCCACCCGGGGGCTGGATGGCTACACCTTC
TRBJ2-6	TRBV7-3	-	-	CASSLFAGGSGANVLTF	TGTGCCAGCAGCTTATTCGCGGGTGGCTCTGGGGCCAACGTCCTGACTTTC
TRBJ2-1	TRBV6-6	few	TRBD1	CASTGTGVGNEQFF	TGTGCCAGCACGGGGACAGGGGTGGGCAATGAGCAGTTCTTC
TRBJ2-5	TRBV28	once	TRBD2	CASSGGSAKGTQYF	TGTGCCAGCAGTGGCGGGAGCGCCAAAGGGACCCAGTACTTC
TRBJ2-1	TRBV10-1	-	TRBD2	CASSDGGGRFNEQFF	TGCGCCAGCAGTGATGGGGGAGGGAGATTCAATGAGCAGTTCTTC
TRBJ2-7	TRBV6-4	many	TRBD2	CASSIRAGVYEQYF	TGTGCCAGCAGTATAAGGGCGGGAGTTTACGAGCAGTACTTC
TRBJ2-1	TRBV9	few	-	CASSVEGDFYNEQFF	TGTGCCAGCAGCGTAGAGGGAGATTTCTACAATGAGCAGTTCTTC
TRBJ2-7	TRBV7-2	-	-	CASSLVASSYEQYF	TGTGCCAGCAGCTTAGTGGCTAGCTCCTACGAGCAGTACTTC
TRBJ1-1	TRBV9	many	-	CASSASKNTEAFF	TGTGCCAGCAGCGCCTCTAAGAACACTGAAGCTTTCTTT
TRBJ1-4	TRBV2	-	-	CASTAAATNEKLFF	TGTGCCAGCACGGCTGCTGCAACTAATGAAAAACTGTTTTTT
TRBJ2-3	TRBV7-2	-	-	CASSLHQDTQYF	TGTGCCAGCAGCCTCCATCAAGATACGCAGTATTTT
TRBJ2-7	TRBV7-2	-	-	CASKDGPGPSYEQYF	TGTGCCAGCAAGGATGGCCCCGGGCCCTCCTACGAGCAGTACTTC
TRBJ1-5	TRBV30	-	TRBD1	CAWAGQAGNYQPQHF	TGTGCCTGGGCCGGACAGGCCGGAAACTATCAGCCCCAGCATTTT
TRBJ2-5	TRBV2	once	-	CASRLFRDTAQYF	TGTGCCAGCAGATTATTCCGGGACACGGCCCAGTACTTC
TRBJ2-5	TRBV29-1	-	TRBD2	CSVNSGRAGETQYF	TGCAGCGTCAATAGCGGGAGGGCCGGAGAGACCCAGTACTTC
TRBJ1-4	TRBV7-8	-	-	CASSLMTGEKLFF	TGTGCCAGCAGCTTAATGACAGGTGAAAAACTGTTTTTT
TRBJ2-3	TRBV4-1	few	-	CASSQAPITDTQYF	TGCGCCAGCAGCCAAGCGCCCATCACAGATACGCAGTATTTT
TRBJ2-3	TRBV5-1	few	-	CASRRGGFNTDTQYF	TGCGCCAGCAGACGTGGGGGGTTCAACACAGATACGCAGTATTTT
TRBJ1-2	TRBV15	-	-	CATSRIVGYGYTF	TGTGCCACCAGCAGAATCGTGGGTTATGGCTACACCTTC
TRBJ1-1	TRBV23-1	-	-	CASSQSKPSFF	TGCGCCAGCAGTCAATCGAAGCCCTCTTTCTTT
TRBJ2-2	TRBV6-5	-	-	CASSYQPQNTGELFF	TGTGCCAGCAGTTACCAACCTCAGAACACCGGGGAGCTGTTTTTT
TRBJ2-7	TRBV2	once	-	CASSLLGLLNSYEQYF	TGTGCCAGCAGTCTACTAGGACTCCTCAATTCCTACGAGCAGTACTTC
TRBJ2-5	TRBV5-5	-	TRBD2	CASSLVWTSGKETQYF	TGTGCCAGCAGCTTGGTATGGACTAGCGGGAAGGAGACCCAGTACTTC
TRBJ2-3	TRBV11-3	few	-	CASSLDSPDTQYF	TGTGCCAGCAGCTTAGATTCCCCGGATACGCAGTATTTT
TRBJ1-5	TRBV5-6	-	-	CASSLRGIRNQPQHF	TGTGCCAGCAGCTTGCGGGGGATCAGGAATCAGCCCCAGCATTTT
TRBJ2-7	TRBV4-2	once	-	CASSLHRAAYEQYF	TGTGCCAGCAGCCTCCACCGGGCGGCGTACGAGCAGTACTTC